What follows is one TCR beta chain and its context. The data were taken from a study of T cells in tumors after PD-1 blockade. As for the study in general: Prior checkpoint blockade, systemic immunosuppressant use, or anti-cancer therapy within 4 weeks excluded patients. Some patients also took daily vismodegib 150 mg during anti-PD-1 treatment.

The CDR3 consists of 15 residues. Germline loops: CDR1 SGHTA, CDR2 FQGNSA. V was pared by 5 bases and J by 1 base, with 6 bases of the junction left unmatched. Assay used: immunoSEQ multiplex PCR; TCRdb lists only in-frame clones, some missing. There are roughly 3,700 clones in the sample; over 60% occur only once, and roughly 19% lies in the top ten. Tumor biopsies came from the same primary tumor site before and after PD-1 blockade. Tumor or blood genomic DNA was sequenced, with inputs of about 616 ng to 6,004 ng. The material was tumor tissue, obtained before anti-PD-1 treatment. The chain joins TRBV7-2 to TRBJ2-5, with TRBD2 matching 8 bases. This TCR was recovered from a human donor with basal cell carcinoma. This chain's CDR3 is CASSRGGLPQETQYF. The CDR3 DNA reads TGTGCCAGCAGCCGGGGGGGGCTACCCCAAGAGACCCAGTACTTC.